These T cell receptor beta chains were read from a single sample in a study of blood T cell repertoires in COVID-19. Profiling relied on immunoSEQ multiplex PCR, and the TCRdb table lists in-frame clones only, not all of them. This repertoire shows some 50,000 clones, more than 75% found once; its top ten account for roughly 8%. Sequences were obtained from peripheral blood. The receptors were gathered from a woman aged 80 or older with acute or convalescent COVID-19. Both conserved end residues are part of each CDR3. A D gene is named only where the DNA matches it firmly. Clone size is not always given. Where it is, it says once, few, many or a class for expanded clones.

TRBJ1-3	few	.	TRBV6-5	15	CASVDRFGSGNTIYF	TGTGCCAGCGTTGACAGGTTTGGGTCTGGAAACACCATATATTTT
TRBJ1-1	.	.	TRBV7-9	13	CASSSRENTEAFF	TGTGCCAGCAGCTCCCGGGAAAACACTGAAGCTTTCTTT
TRBJ2-2	.	.	TRBV6-6	13	CASTTGKSGELFF	TGTGCCAGCACCACCGGGAAATCCGGGGAGCTGTTTTTT
TRBJ2-5	.	.	TRBV7-6	14	CASSLESKQETQYF	TGTGCCAGCAGCTTAGAATCTAAACAAGAGACCCAGTACTTC
TRBJ2-4	.	TRBD1	TRBV19	16	CASSRTGGASIDIQYF	TGTGCCAGTAGCAGAACAGGGGGCGCGAGTATAGACATTCAGTACTTC
TRBJ2-7	.	.	TRBV2	13	CASRRATGYEQYF	TGTGCCAGCAGGCGAGCTACCGGTTACGAGCAGTACTTC
TRBJ1-2	few	TRBD1	TRBV9	13	CASSVVDRGGYTF	TGTGCCAGCAGCGTAGTGGACAGGGGGGGCTACACCTTC
TRBJ1-4	.	.	TRBV5-1	14	CASSFRGTNEKLFF	TGCGCCAGCAGCTTCCGGGGGACTAATGAAAAACTGTTTTTT
TRBJ2-1	.	.	TRBV13	16	CASSFSRVLPGNEQFF	TGTGCCAGCAGCTTCTCCCGGGTGCTACCGGGCAATGAGCAGTTCTTC
TRBJ2-7	.	TRBD2	TRBV7-2	15	CASSLDGGSSYEQYF	TGTGCCAGCAGCTTAGACGGGGGGAGCTCCTACGAGCAGTACTTC
TRBJ2-3	.	.	TRBV18	16	CASSPLLRGSTDTQYF	TGTGCCAGCTCCCCTCTGCTACGGGGGAGCACAGATACGCAGTATTTT
TRBJ2-1	.	TRBD2	TRBV30	16	CAWGVRRELFWGEQFF	TGTGCCTGGGGTGTAAGGCGGGAGCTATTCTGGGGTGAGCAGTTCTTC
TRBJ1-1	.	TRBD1	TRBV10-1	15	CASSRTGVADTEAFF	TGCGCCAGCAGTCGGACAGGGGTAGCGGACACTGAAGCTTTCTTT
TRBJ2-1	.	TRBD2	TRBV19	16	CASSRGLAGGYNEQFF	TGTGCCAGTAGTAGGGGACTAGCGGGTGGGTACAATGAGCAGTTCTTC
TRBJ2-3	.	TRBD2	TRBV7-9	15	CASRDSGGATDTQYF	TGTGCCAGCAGGGATAGCGGGGGGGCGACAGATACGCAGTATTTT
TRBJ1-2	few	TRBD1	TRBV9	14	CASSVVVQGDGYTF	TGTGCCAGCAGCGTAGTAGTCCAGGGGGACGGCTACACCTTC
TRBJ2-5	.	.	TRBV7-2	15	CASSQLAGQEETQYF	TGTGCCAGCAGTCAACTGGCGGGGCAGGAAGAGACCCAGTACTTC
TRBJ1-1	.	.	TRBV11-2	16	CASSLEMGRKNTEAFF	TGTGCCAGCAGCTTAGAGATGGGCCGAAAGAACACTGAAGCTTTCTTT
TRBJ2-7	.	.	TRBV27	14	CASRRSGTLYEQYF	TGTGCCAGCAGAAGAAGCGGGACACTTTACGAGCAGTACTTC
TRBJ1-1	.	.	TRBV5-1	13	CASSWSGYTEAFF	TGCGCCAGCAGCTGGTCGGGTTACACTGAAGCTTTCTTT
TRBJ1-5	.	TRBD1	TRBV28	14	CASKPGQGGQPQHF	TGTGCCAGCAAACCGGGACAGGGTGGTCAGCCCCAGCATTTT
TRBJ2-5	.	TRBD1	TRBV27	17	CASSLSGGTGASGTQYF	TGTGCCAGCAGTTTATCGGGGGGGACAGGGGCGTCGGGAACCCAGTACTTC
TRBJ2-7	.	TRBD2	TRBV7-6	15	CASSLTSGVGYEQYF	TGTGCCAGCAGCTTAACTAGCGGGGTCGGCTACGAGCAGTACTTC
TRBJ1-6	.	TRBD1	TRBV5-1	14	CATHPGTDNSPLHF	TGCGCCACCCACCCCGGGACAGATAATTCACCCCTCCACTTT
TRBJ1-1	.	TRBD1	TRBV12-3/TRBV12-4	13	CASSWDRSTEAFF	TGTGCCAGCAGTTGGGACAGGTCCACTGAAGCTTTCTTT
TRBJ2-3	.	.	TRBV5-1	16	CASSLTPGLRTDTQYF	TGCGCCAGCAGCTTGACGCCGGGACTCCGGACAGATACGCAGTATTTT
TRBJ1-4	.	.	TRBV7-9	12	CASSPLAGKLFF	TGTGCCAGCAGCCCACTAGCGGGAAAACTGTTTTTT
TRBJ1-5	.	.	TRBV19	13	CASSTTEYQPQHF	TGTGCCAGTAGTACGACAGAATATCAGCCCCAGCATTTT
TRBJ2-1	once	TRBD2	TRBV7-8	16	CASSLAPSGAYNEQFF	TGTGCCAGCAGCTTAGCGCCGAGCGGGGCCTACAATGAGCAGTTCTTC
TRBJ2-1	.	TRBD2	TRBV19	17	CASSNLAGGPGYNEQFF	TGTGCCAGTAGTAATCTAGCGGGAGGGCCGGGATACAATGAGCAGTTCTTC
TRBJ1-1	.	TRBD1	TRBV18	16	CASSDRGTVSNTEAFF	TGTGCCAGCTCAGACAGGGGAACAGTATCGAACACTGAAGCTTTCTTT
TRBJ1-3	.	TRBD1	TRBV2	15	CASRADRVSGNTIYF	TGTGCCAGCAGGGCGGACAGGGTGTCTGGAAACACCATATATTTT
TRBJ2-3	.	.	TRBV7-3	15	CASSLAGHVTDTQYF	TGTGCCAGCAGCTTAGCGGGCCATGTCACAGATACGCAGTATTTT
TRBJ2-3	once	TRBD2	TRBV13	16	CASSLGTSGRGDTQYF	TGTGCCAGCAGCTTAGGGACTAGCGGGAGAGGAGATACGCAGTATTTT
TRBJ2-1	.	.	TRBV6-4	13	CASRGAGNNEQFF	TGTGCCAGCAGGGGAGCGGGCAACAATGAGCAGTTCTTC
TRBJ1-5	once	.	TRBV12-2	17	CASRFSWTGQGNQPQHF	TGTGCAAGTCGCTTTAGCTGGACGGGACAGGGTAATCAGCCCCAGCATTTT
TRBJ1-6	few	.	TRBV6-6	15	CASSGVSSYNSPLHF	TGTGCCAGCAGTGGAGTTAGCTCCTATAATTCACCCCTCCACTTT
TRBJ2-7	.	TRBD2	TRBV6-6	15	CASSFPGGRAYEQYF	TGTGCCAGCAGTTTCCCGGGCGGGAGGGCCTACGAGCAGTACTTC
TRBJ1-5	.	.	TRBV3-1/TRBV3-2	16	CASSQGTVAGNQPQHF	TGTGCCAGCAGCCAAGGGACAGTTGCGGGCAATCAGCCCCAGCATTTT
TRBJ2-1	.	.	TRBV19	15	CASLGGPPHGNEQFF	TGTGCCAGCCTCGGAGGGCCGCCCCATGGCAATGAGCAGTTCTTC
TRBJ1-1	.	.	TRBV11-2	12	CASSLWANQAFF	TGTGCCAGCAGCTTATGGGCTAACCAGGCTTTCTTT
TRBJ2-7	.	TRBD2	TRBV7-6	17	CASSLTPSGAGSYEQYF	TGTGCCAGCAGCTTAACACCAAGCGGGGCCGGGTCCTACGAGCAGTACTTC
TRBJ2-3	.	.	TRBV20-1	13	CSASPGGTDTQYF	TGCAGTGCTAGTCCCGGTGGCACAGATACGCAGTATTTT